This is a list of T cell receptor beta chains from one sample in a study of TIL therapy for anti-PD-1-resistant metastatic lung cancer. The repertoire was sequenced with immunoSEQ multiplex PCR; TCRdb's copy has only in-frame clones and lacks some. The sample shows nearly 9,500 clones, approximately 83% of them seen only once. The sample was tumor tissue, taken at baseline. Receptors were obtained from a person aged 25-85 years with non-small cell lung cancer. The CDR3 runs from the conserved cysteine through the conserved F or W. The D gene is left open where the match is weak. Clone size, where shown, is once, few, many, or a class for clones that have expanded.

j_call,d_call,clone_size,v_call,cdr3_aa,cdr3_nt
TRBJ2-2,-,-,TRBV7-8,CASSLYRPPTGELFF,TGTGCCAGCAGCCTGTACAGACCCCCCACCGGGGAGCTGTTTTTT
TRBJ1-3,-,-,TRBV30,CAWDLLSGNTIYF,TGTGCCTGGGATCTTCTCTCTGGAAACACCATATATTTT
TRBJ2-7,-,-,TRBV11-2,CASSRSDTYEQYF,TGTGCCAGCAGTCGCTCCGATACCTACGAGCAGTACTTC
TRBJ2-7,TRBD1,-,TRBV5-5,CASSVDRGLEQYF,TGTGCCAGCAGCGTGGACAGGGGGCTTGAGCAGTACTTC
TRBJ1-5,-,-,TRBV7-6,CASSLLQGGQPQHF,TGTGCCAGCAGCTTGCTTCAGGGTGGACAGCCCCAGCATTTT
TRBJ2-7,-,few,TRBV5-6,CASSLEALRREEYF,TGTGCCAGCAGCTTGGAGGCGCTGAGACGCGAGGAGTACTTC
TRBJ2-5,TRBD1,once,TRBV7-6,CASSLANGQVQETQYF,TGTGCCAGCAGCTTAGCGAATGGACAGGTTCAAGAGACCCAGTACTTC
TRBJ2-4,-,-,TRBV6-5,CSSSYSGQNIQYF,TGTTCCAGCAGTTACTCGGGGCAAAACATTCAGTACTTC
TRBJ2-6,-,-,TRBV27,CASSLVGSSGANVLTF,TGTGCCAGCAGTTTGGTAGGGAGCTCTGGGGCCAACGTCCTGACTTTC
TRBJ2-5,-,-,TRBV6-1,CASNFQVGAVETQYF,TGTGCCAGCAACTTCCAAGTGGGGGCTGTAGAGACCCAGTACTTC
TRBJ2-7,-,-,TRBV11-3,CASSLDYGPYEQYF,TGTGCCAGCAGCTTAGACTACGGTCCCTACGAGCAGTACTTC
TRBJ2-3,TRBD1,-,TRBV11-3,CASSFDRGRTDTQYF,TGTGCCAGCAGCTTCGACAGGGGACGCACAGATACGCAGTATTTT
TRBJ2-3,-,-,TRBV5-1,CASSLDSGGSTDTQYF,TGCGCCAGCAGCCTCGACAGTGGTGGGAGCACAGATACGCAGTATTTT
TRBJ2-1,-,-,TRBV7-9,CASSSGHYNEQFF,TGTGCCAGCAGCTCAGGACACTACAATGAGCAGTTCTTC
TRBJ2-1,TRBD2,-,TRBV7-2,CASSLIAGGGYNEQFF,TGTGCCAGCAGCTTAATTGCGGGGGGCGGGTACAATGAGCAGTTCTTC
TRBJ1-1,-,-,TRBV14,CASSVQGNTEAFF,TGTGCCAGCAGCGTACAGGGGAACACTGAAGCTTTCTTT
TRBJ2-6,TRBD2,-,TRBV6-1,CASSEVIRTGGSGANVLTF,TGTGCCAGCAGTGAAGTAATCAGGACGGGAGGTTCTGGGGCCAACGTCCTGACTTTC
TRBJ1-1,-,few,TRBV5-4,CASSEDPEAFF,TGTGCCAGCAGCGAGGACCCTGAAGCTTTCTTT